A selection of T cell receptor beta chains follows, all from one sample in a study of cytomegalovirus exposure and HLA in healthy donors. Here immunoSEQ multiplex PCR was the method, and the copy in TCRdb shows in-frame clones only, minus some. The sample has 200,000 to 250,000 clones, more than 65% seen once. The specimen was PBMCs. These receptors all stem from a woman in her 30s in good health and CMV-seronegative. CDR3s include the opening cysteine and the closing phenylalanine or tryptophan.

cdr3_aa j_call v_call
CASSSTGLLPNYGYTF TRBJ1-2 TRBV7-8
CASSNPRAGGPEEVYEQYF TRBJ2-7 TRBV9
CASSQFGLNTEAFF TRBJ1-1 TRBV4-1
CASSQDGTSGSYEQYF TRBJ2-7 TRBV5-4
CSANRGEQFF TRBJ2-1 TRBV20-1
CASSFDSGSSDEQFF TRBJ2-1 TRBV11-2
CASSERLGQETQYF TRBJ2-5 TRBV2
CAWSEGVYEQYF TRBJ2-7 TRBV30
CASSPAWGDNYGGYTF TRBJ1-2 TRBV5-1
CASSLTGGRSNQPQHF TRBJ1-5 TRBV7-6
CASSALPGQGNTIYF TRBJ1-3 TRBV9
CASTLDRGSNTEAFF TRBJ1-1 TRBV5-6
CASSMFSGSYEQYF TRBJ2-7 TRBV19
CASSQVGTAGGTEAFF TRBJ1-1 TRBV4-1
CAWSRRIQETQYF TRBJ2-5 TRBV30
CASSPSTGVTEAFF TRBJ1-1 TRBV5-1
CAWSWWYSNNEQFF TRBJ2-1 TRBV30
CASISGNSPLHF TRBJ1-6 TRBV6-5
CASSPSGGKNTEAFF TRBJ1-1 TRBV4-2
CASSTQGERYGYTF TRBJ1-2 TRBV27